The 29 T cell receptor beta chains below all came from one sample that was sequenced in a study of neurological immune-mediated disorders. MiXCR, applied by TCRdb to the 5' RACE reads, yields one record per CDR3 protein. This repertoire shows under 11,000 distinct CDR3 sequences, 22% found once; its top ten account for roughly 15%. Sequencing was carried out using CD8+ T cells from blood. The receptors derive from a woman in her thirties or forties with multiple sclerosis.

This clonotype was recorded many times. This chain links TRBV7-6 with TRBJ2-1; D may be TRBD2 (5 bases). There are 16 residues in the CDR3. Per germline, CDR1 SGHVS and CDR2 FNYEAQ. V was cut by 0 bases and J by 2 bases, with 11 bases left in between. CDR3 DNA: TGTGCCAGCAGCTTAGCCGCGGGCAGTACCTACAATGAGCAGTTCTTC. Translation gives CASSLAAGSTYNEQFF.

This clonotype was seen at least ten times. The rearrangement uses TRBV9 and TRBJ2-1, with D maybe TRBD2 (7 bases). Germline CDR1 and CDR2: SGDLS and YYNGEE. CDR3 length: 15 amino acids. Trimming pared 3 bases from V and 4 bases from J, leaving 14 bases between. DNA for the CDR3: TGTGCCAGCAGCGCAGATGGGGGGGCGTACAATGAGCAGTTCTTC. This encodes CASSADGGAYNEQFF.

V is TRBV18 and J is TRBJ2-7; D perhaps matches TRBD1 (6 bases). There are 14 residues in the CDR3. The germline gives CDR1 KGHSH, CDR2 LQKENI. The germline V and J ends were trimmed by 2 bases and 6 bases, with 14 bases remaining between them. The CDR3 nucleotides are TGTGCCAGCTCACCAACAGGGAGTAAGGGCGAGCAGTACTTC. Amino acids: CASSPTGSKGEQYF.

This sequence joins TRBV7-3 and TRBJ2-1, with 7 bases that match TRBD2. The V segment lost 5 bases and the J segment 3 bases; nucleotides outside the gene matches: 10. This CDR3 is 16 amino acids long. Germline assignment: CDR1 SGHTA and CDR2 FQGTGA. The CDR3 DNA sequence: TGTGCCAGCAGCGCGGCGGGAGTGGGGGTCTACAATGAGCAGTTCTTC. It encodes CASSAAGVGVYNEQFF.

This chain links TRBV29-1 with TRBJ2-3, with 7 positions matching TRBD1. V was pared by 4 bases and J by 2 bases, with 3 bases of the junction left unmatched. This CDR3 comprises 13 residues. Germline assignment: CDR1 SQVTM and CDR2 ANQGSEA. This CDR3 is CSVGGQSTDTQYF. In DNA form, the CDR3 reads TGCAGCGTTGGGGGACAGTCCACAGATACGCAGTATTTT.

This clonotype was detected only once. The CDR3 coding sequence is TGTGCCAGCAGCCCCCAATTAGGCACAACCGGGGAGCTGTTTTTT. Residues: CASSPQLGTTGELFF. The chain recombines TRBV3-1 with TRBJ2-2; D is undetermined. This CDR3 has 15 residues. The V gene's germline CDR1 is LGHDT and CDR2 YNNKEL (reference sequence). Trimming left V 4 bases short and J 5 bases short, with 14 bases between.

This clonotype was picked up many times. The chain employs TRBV4-1 and TRBJ2-3; possibly TRBD1 for D (5 bases). With 3 bases removed from V and 2 bases from J, the gap between germline ends came to 18 bases. CDR3 size: 17 residues. Germline V gene data show CDR1 as MGHRA and CDR2 as YSYEKL. CDR3 DNA: TGCGCCAGCAGCCATAGAAACGGGCAGGGCCCCACAGATACGCAGTATTTT. This sequence encodes CASSHRNGQGPTDTQYF.

Within the sample, this clonotype is medium-sized. This chain connects TRBV9 to TRBJ1-4, with 7 bases fitting TRBD1. V was clipped by 4 bases and J by 8 bases; unmatched bases: 14. Germline lookup yields CDR1 SGDLS and CDR2 YYNGEE. The CDR3 has 16 residues. This CDR3 reads CASSPGQVGGREKLFF. The CDR3 DNA follows: TGTGCCAGCAGCCCTGGACAGGTCGGTGGTCGGGAAAAACTGTTTTTT.

This sequence joins TRBV7-9 and TRBJ1-2, with a weak D call TRBD1 (5 bases). The CDR3 loop spans 11 amino acids. V lost 11 bases and J 3 bases, leaving 10 bases between the germline ends. Germline CDR1 and CDR2: SEHNR and FQNEAQ (reference sequence). CDR3 in DNA: TGTGCCTCAGGGCAGGACTATGGCTACACCTTC. It is translated as CASGQDYGYTF. Looking up the rest from reference TRBV7-9 and TRBJ1-2 gives the full variable domain: DTGVSQNPRHKITKRGQNVTFRCDPISEHNRLYWYRQTLGQGPEFLTYFQNEAQLEKSRLLSDRFSAERPKGSFSTLEIQRTEQGDSAMYLCASGQDYGYTFGSGTRLTVV.

This clonotype was found many times. The chain is built from TRBV7-6 and TRBJ1-2; TRBD1 matches at 9 bases. CDR1 SGHVS and CDR2 FNYEAQ come from the germline V gene. V trimming: 3 bases; J trimming: 3 bases; junction bases outside the gene matches: 2. This CDR3 contains 14 residues. The CDR3 reads CASSLGQGDYGYTF. The CDR3 nucleotides are TGTGCCAGCAGCTTGGGACAGGGAGACTATGGCTACACCTTC.

By sample fraction, this clonotype is medium-sized. This chain links TRBV13 with TRBJ2-7, with TRBD1 matching 8 bases. Trimming cost V 4 bases and J 0 bases; bases outside gene matches: 8. The CDR3 is 16 amino acids. Germline CDR1 reads PRHDT; CDR2 reads FYEKMQ (reference sequence). The CDR3 sequence is CASSSTGVNLSYEQYF. CDR3 in DNA: TGTGCCAGCAGCTCGACAGGGGTTAACCTCTCCTACGAGCAGTACTTC.

This clonotype was recorded a few times. The chain links TRBV2 to TRBJ1-5; D is undetermined. Trimming removed 3 bases at V and 0 bases at J, with 6 bases between. CDR1 SNHLY and CDR2 FYNNEI come from the germline V gene. This CDR3 is built from 14 residues. CDR3 sequence reads: CASSEGHSNQPQHF. CDR3 DNA: TGTGCCAGCAGTGAGGGCCATAGCAATCAGCCCCAGCATTTT.

This clonotype was recorded at least ten times. The rearrangement joins TRBV12-3 or TRBV12-4 to TRBJ1-6, with 7 bases matching TRBD1. V was pared by 6 bases and J by 6 bases, with 5 bases of the junction left unmatched. The CDR3 consists of 14 residues. As DNA, the CDR3 is TGTGCCAGCAGGATGGGACAGATTAATTCACCCCTCCACTTT. This codes for CASRMGQINSPLHF.

This chain connects TRBV5-5 to TRBJ2-1; no clear D. The CDR3 contains 13 residues. V was pared by 5 bases and J by 7 bases, with 13 bases between. Germline values: CDR1 SGHKS, CDR2 YYEKEE (reference sequence). The chain's CDR3 is CASRPVGWNEQFF. The CDR3 DNA reads TGTGCCAGCAGGCCCGTGGGGTGGAATGAGCAGTTCTTC.

The rearrangement links TRBV29-1 to TRBJ1-1; D not resolved. Looked up from germline, CDR1 is SQVTM and CDR2 is ANQGSEA. The length of the CDR3 is 11 residues. V lost 3 bases, J lost 8 bases, and 10 bases lay in between. The DNA for the CDR3 is TGCAGCGTTGATGTAGGTGGAGAAGCTTTCTTT. It specifies CSVDVGGEAFF.

By share of the sample, this clonotype is medium-sized (0.01 to 0.1%). The rearrangement joins TRBV2 to TRBJ2-1; D gene ambiguous. Per germline, CDR1 SNHLY and CDR2 FYNNEI. With 4 bases removed from V and 8 bases from J, the gap between germline ends came to 9 bases. The CDR3 runs to 12 residues. CDR3 sequence: CASSAQPDEQFF. CDR3 in DNA: TGTGCCAGCAGTGCCCAGCCCGATGAGCAGTTCTTC.

This clonotype was observed at least ten times. The genes are TRBV5-6 and TRBJ1-2; a weak D match, TRBD1 (5 bases). The length of the CDR3 is 14 residues. V shed 0 bases and J shed 4 bases, with 10 bases lying between them. Germline V gives CDR1 SGHDT, CDR2 YYEEEE. CDR3 in amino acids: CASSLGGFGYGYTF. The CDR3 nucleotides are TGTGCCAGCAGCTTGGGGGGGTTCGGCTATGGCTACACCTTC.

This clonotype was seen repeatedly, ten times or more. The chain has TRBV9 and TRBJ1-2; D is possibly TRBD1 (6 bases). V shed 0 bases and J shed 4 bases, with 7 bases lying between them. Germline CDR1 SGDLS, CDR2 YYNGEE. The CDR3 sequence is 13 residues long. The CDR3, as DNA: TGTGCCAGCAGCGTAGGGACAGCCTATGGCTACACCTTC. Residues: CASSVGTAYGYTF.

This clonotype was seen repeatedly, ten times or more. The rearrangement links TRBV5-5 to TRBJ2-6; 7 bases align to TRBD1. The CDR3 totals 19 residues. CDR1 and CDR2 (germline): SGHKS, YYEKEE (reference sequence). The junction had 11 bases not matched to a gene; V was cut back by 2 bases and J by 0 bases. Here the CDR3 DNA reads TGTGCCAGCAGCTTACAGGGTGGGACAGCCAGCTCTGGGGCCAACGTCCTGACTTTC. Protein product: CASSLQGGTASSGANVLTF.

This clonotype occurred once. The DNA for the CDR3 is TGCGCCAGCTACAACCCCCAGCATTTT. This sequence encodes CASYNPQHF. The chain uses TRBV5-1 and TRBJ1-5; no definite D call. V was shortened by 7 bases and J by 10 bases, with 6 bases between the two germline ends. The germline V gene encodes CDR1 SGHRS and CDR2 YFSETQ. This CDR3 spans 9 amino acids.

In this sample, this clonotype turned up many times. V gene TRBV20-1 combines with J gene TRBJ1-5, with TRBD1 as a possible D gene (5 bases). Trimming cost V 5 bases and J 0 bases, with 14 bases left between them. Germline assignment: CDR1 DFQATT and CDR2 SNEGSKA (reference sequence). The length of the CDR3 is 15 residues. The CDR3, as DNA: TGCAGTGCTTTCGACAGTCTCAATAGCAATCAGCCCCAGCATTTT. Protein product: CSAFDSLNSNQPQHF.

At least ten counts were recorded for this clonotype. V and J are TRBV5-6 and TRBJ1-1; tentatively, D is TRBD1 (6 bases). V was shortened by 4 bases and J by 3 bases, with 13 bases between the two germline ends. Germline V lookup: CDR1 SGHDT, CDR2 YYEEEE. The CDR3 sequence is 14 residues long. The CDR3 is CASSDQGSYTEAFF. The DNA for the CDR3 is TGTGCCAGCAGCGATCAGGGGTCGTACACTGAAGCTTTCTTT.

V and J are TRBV5-1 and TRBJ2-7; D may correspond to TRBD1 or TRBD2 (6 bases each). Per germline, CDR1 SGHRS and CDR2 YFSETQ. Deletions cut 4 bases from V and 3 bases from J, with 17 bases between. This CDR3 comprises 15 residues. DNA of the CDR3: TGCGCCAGCAGCCAGGGGACTTCGATGTACTACGAGCAGTACTTC. It yields the protein CASSQGTSMYYEQYF. The full variable domain, with the rest looked up from reference TRBV5-1 and TRBJ2-7, is KAGVTQTPRYLIKTRGQQVTLSCSPISGHRSVSWYQQTPGQGLQFLFEYFSETQRNKGNFPGRFSGRQFSNSRSEMNVSTLELGDSALYLCASSQGTSMYYEQYFGPGTRLTVT.

This clonotype was recorded many times. CDR3 in DNA: TGTGCCAGCTTGATGGGGGGTCGTATCACCGGGGAGCTGTTTTTT. This encodes CASLMGGRITGELFF. The genes are TRBV12-3 or TRBV12-4 and TRBJ2-2, with D possibly TRBD2 on 6 matching bases. Between the trimmed V and J ends, which lost 8 bases and 4 bases, there was a span of 17 bases. The CDR3 loop spans 15 amino acids.

This clonotype is termed medium-sized. The J gene is TRBJ2-7, the V gene TRBV11-2; weak D call: TRBD1 (6 bases). Germline V gene sequence: CDR1 SGHAT, CDR2 FQNNGV. V lost 3 bases and J lost 8, with 23 bases in between. This CDR3 has 16 residues. The CDR3 spells CASSLHREVPSPKQYF. The CDR3, as DNA: TGTGCCAGCAGCTTGCACAGGGAAGTGCCTTCCCCTAAGCAGTACTTC. Based on the CDR3 plus reference TRBV11-2 and TRBJ2-7, the full variable domain is EAGVAQSPRYKIIEKRQSVAFWCNPISGHATLYWYQQILGQGPKLLIQFQNNGVVDDSQLPKDRFSAERLKGVDSTLKIQPAKLEDSAVYLCASSLHREVPSPKQYFGPGTRLTVT.

This clonotype is deemed medium-sized. The V and J genes are TRBV29-1 and TRBJ2-5, with TRBD1 matching 7 bases. This CDR3 is built from 14 residues. The germline gives CDR1 SQVTM, CDR2 ANQGSEA. The J segment lost 5 bases and the V segment lost 3 bases, leaving 9 bases of the junction unmatched. The chain's CDR3 is CSVESDRDRETQYF. In DNA, the CDR3 is TGCAGCGTTGAGAGCGACAGGGACCGGGAGACCCAGTACTTC.

By share, this clonotype ranks as medium-sized. This chain connects TRBV4-1 to TRBJ1-6; possible D gene TRBD1, 6 bases. The CDR3 has 16 residues. The ends were cut back, 0 bases at V and 7 bases at J, with 13 bases in the middle. Germline CDR1 and CDR2: MGHRA and YSYEKL. This CDR3 reads CASSQERQVFNSPLHF. The CDR3 DNA sequence: TGCGCCAGCAGCCAAGAAAGACAGGTTTTCAATTCACCCCTCCACTTT.

In this sample, this clonotype turned up many times. The chain recombines TRBV7-2 with TRBJ2-7; maybe TRBD1 (5 bases). From germline, CDR1 is SGHTA and CDR2 FQGNSA. The CDR3 is 15 residues long. Deletions cut 1 base from V and 0 bases from J, with 10 bases between. CDR3 sequence reads: CASSLEPDNSYEQYF. The CDR3, as DNA: TGTGCCAGCAGCTTAGAGCCGGACAACTCCTACGAGCAGTACTTC.

This clonotype was recorded many times. The chain is built from TRBV7-9 and TRBJ2-1; D not resolved. CDR3 length: 14 amino acids. Germline assignment: CDR1 SEHNR and CDR2 FQNEAQ (reference sequence). Deletions cut 11 bases from V and 7 bases from J, with 21 bases between. The CDR3 DNA is TGTGCCCTAAATACTCCGAGTCGTGGAAATGAGCAGTTCTTC. Translation: CALNTPSRGNEQFF.